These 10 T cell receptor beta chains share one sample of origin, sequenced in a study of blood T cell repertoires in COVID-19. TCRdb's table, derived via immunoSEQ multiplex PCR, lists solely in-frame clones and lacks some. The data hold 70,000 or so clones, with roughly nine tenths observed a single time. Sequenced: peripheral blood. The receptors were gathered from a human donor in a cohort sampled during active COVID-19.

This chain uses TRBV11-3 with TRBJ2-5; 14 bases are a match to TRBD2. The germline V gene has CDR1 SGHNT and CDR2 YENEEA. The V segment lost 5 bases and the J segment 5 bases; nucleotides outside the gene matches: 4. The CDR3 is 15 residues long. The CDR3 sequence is CASSPGTSGSETQYF. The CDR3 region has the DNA TGTGCCAGCAGCCCAGGGACTAGCGGGAGTGAGACCCAGTACTTC.

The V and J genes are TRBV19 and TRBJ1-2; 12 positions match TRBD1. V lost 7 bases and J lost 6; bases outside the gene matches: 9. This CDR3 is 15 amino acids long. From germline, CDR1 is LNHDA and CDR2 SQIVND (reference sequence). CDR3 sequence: CASTTGTGGFHGYTF. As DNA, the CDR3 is TGTGCCAGTACCACCGGGACAGGGGGCTTCCATGGCTACACCTTC.

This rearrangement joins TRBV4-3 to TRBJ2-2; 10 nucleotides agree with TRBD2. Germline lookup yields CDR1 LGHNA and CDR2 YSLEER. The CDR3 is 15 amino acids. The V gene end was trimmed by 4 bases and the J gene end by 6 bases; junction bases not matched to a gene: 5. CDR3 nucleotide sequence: TGCGCCAGCAGCCGGGCTAGCGGGAGTCCCGGGGAGCTGTTTTTT. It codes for CASSRASGSPGELFF.

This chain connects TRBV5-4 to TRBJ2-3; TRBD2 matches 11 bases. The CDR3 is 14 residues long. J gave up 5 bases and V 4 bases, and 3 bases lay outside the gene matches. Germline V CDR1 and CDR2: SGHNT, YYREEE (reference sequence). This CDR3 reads CASSPGLAGDTQYF. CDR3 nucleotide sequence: TGTGCCAGCAGCCCAGGACTAGCGGGAGATACGCAGTATTTT. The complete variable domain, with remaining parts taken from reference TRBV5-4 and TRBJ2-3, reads ETGVTQSPTHLIKTRGQQVTLRCSSQSGHNTVSWYQQALGQGPQFIFQYYREEENGRGNFPPRFSGLQFPNYSSELNVNALELDDSALYLCASSPGLAGDTQYFGPGTRLTVL.

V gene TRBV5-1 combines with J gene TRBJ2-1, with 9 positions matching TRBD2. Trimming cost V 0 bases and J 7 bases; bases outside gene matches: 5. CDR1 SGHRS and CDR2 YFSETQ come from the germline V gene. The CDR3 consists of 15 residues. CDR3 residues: CASSLEVAGENEQFF. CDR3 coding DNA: TGCGCCAGCAGCTTGGAGGTAGCGGGAGAAAATGAGCAGTTCTTC.

The chain's CDR3 is CASSFRTSGRWDEQFF. DNA for the CDR3: TGTGCCAGCAGCTTCCGGACTAGCGGGAGGTGGGATGAGCAGTTCTTC. The chain combines TRBV7-2 with TRBJ2-1, with 14 bases matching TRBD2. The V gene end was trimmed by 3 bases and the J gene end by 8 bases; junction bases not matched to a gene: 6. Germline CDR1 reads SGHTA; CDR2 reads FQGNSA. This CDR3 contains 16 residues. The full variable domain, with the rest looked up from reference TRBV7-2 and TRBJ2-1, is GAGVSQSPSNKVTEKGKDVELRCDPISGHTALYWYRQSLGQGLEFLIYFQGNSAPDKSGLPSDRFSAERTGGSVSTLTIQRTQQEDSAVYLCASSFRTSGRWDEQFFGPGTRLTVL.

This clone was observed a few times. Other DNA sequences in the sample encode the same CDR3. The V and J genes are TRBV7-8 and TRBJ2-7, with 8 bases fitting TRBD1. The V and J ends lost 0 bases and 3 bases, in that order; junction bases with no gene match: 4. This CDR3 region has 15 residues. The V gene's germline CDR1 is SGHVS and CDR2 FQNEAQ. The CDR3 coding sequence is TGTGCCAGCAGCTTAGCGGCAGGGGGCAACTACGAGCAGTACTTC. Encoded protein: CASSLAAGGNYEQYF.

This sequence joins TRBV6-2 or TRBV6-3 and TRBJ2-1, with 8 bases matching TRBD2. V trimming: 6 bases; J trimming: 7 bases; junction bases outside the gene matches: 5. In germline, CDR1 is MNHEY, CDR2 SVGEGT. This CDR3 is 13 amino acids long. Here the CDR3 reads CASSPTSGNEQFF. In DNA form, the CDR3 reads TGTGCCAGCAGCCCCACTAGCGGAAATGAGCAGTTCTTC.

CDR3 DNA sequence: TGTGCCACCAGTAGGGCAGGGGGGACCGGGGAGCTGTTTTTT. It yields the protein CATSRAGGTGELFF. V usage is TRBV24-1 and J usage is TRBJ2-2, with D possibly being TRBD1 (7 bases). CDR1 KGHDR and CDR2 SFDVKD come from the germline V gene. The V end lost 6 bases, the J end lost 5 bases, and 12 bases lay between the germline ends. This CDR3 has 14 amino acids.

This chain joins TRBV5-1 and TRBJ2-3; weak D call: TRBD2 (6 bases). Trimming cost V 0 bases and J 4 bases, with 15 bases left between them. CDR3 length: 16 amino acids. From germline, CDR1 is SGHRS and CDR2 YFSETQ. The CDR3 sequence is CASSLGVTGVADTQYF. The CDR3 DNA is TGCGCCAGCAGCTTGGGAGTAACGGGAGTTGCAGATACGCAGTATTTT.